The rows below give T cell receptor beta chains drawn from one sample of a study of blood T cell repertoires in COVID-19. The data were produced by immunoSEQ multiplex PCR, yet TCRdb's version contains in-frame clones alone and is incomplete. The table records about 360,000 clones, 70% to 90% of them present only once. The sequenced sample consisted of PBMCs or T cells enriched from blood (not recorded which). The receptors were sampled from a woman aged 40 to 50 with acute COVID-19. The CDR3 runs from the conserved cysteine through the conserved F or W. A D gene is named only where the DNA matches it firmly. Expanded clones get a size class; other rows say once, few or many, or leave the size out.

V: TRBV5-1; J: TRBJ2-7; D: NA; length: 14; size: NA; CDR3: CASSLGTDAYEQYF; DNA: TGCGCCAGCAGCTTAGGGACTGATGCCTACGAGCAGTACTTC
V: TRBV6-5; J: TRBJ2-4; D: TRBD1; length: 12; size: NA; CDR3: CASRTGGNIQYF; DNA: TGTGCCAGCCGGACAGGGGGAAACATTCAGTACTTC
V: TRBV30; J: TRBJ1-1; D: NA; length: 12; size: NA; CDR3: CAWSRDRTEAFF; DNA: TGTGCCTGGAGTCGCGACAGGACTGAAGCTTTCTTT
V: TRBV11-2; J: TRBJ2-1; D: TRBD2; length: 17; size: NA; CDR3: CASSSSGLAGGFYEQFF; DNA: TGTGCCAGCAGCAGTAGCGGACTAGCGGGGGGGTTTTATGAGCAGTTCTTC
V: TRBV6-2/TRBV6-3; J: TRBJ2-1; D: TRBD2; length: 13; size: NA; CDR3: CASSSGRGNEQFF; DNA: TGTGCCAGCAGCTCGGGGAGGGGCAATGAGCAGTTCTTC
V: TRBV24-1; J: TRBJ2-1; D: TRBD1; length: 14; size: once; CDR3: CATSDYRQGDEQFF; DNA: TGTGCCACCAGTGATTACCGACAGGGCGATGAGCAGTTCTTC
V: TRBV10-3; J: TRBJ2-6; D: TRBD2; length: 17; size: NA; CDR3: CAISERLAGEGANVLTF; DNA: TGTGCCATCAGTGAACGACTAGCGGGGGAAGGGGCCAACGTCCTGACTTTC
V: TRBV6-5; J: TRBJ1-1; D: TRBD1; length: 16; size: NA; CDR3: CASSYSRTGVGTEAFF; DNA: TGTGCCAGCAGTTACTCGCGGACAGGGGTTGGCACTGAAGCTTTCTTT
V: TRBV4-1; J: TRBJ1-1; D: NA; length: 14; size: NA; CDR3: CASSPQGGHTEAFF; DNA: TGCGCCAGCAGCCCACAGGGTGGGCACACTGAAGCTTTCTTT
V: TRBV19; J: TRBJ1-2; D: NA; length: 16; size: NA; CDR3: CASTDSRVSDNYGYTF; DNA: TGTGCCAGTACCGATTCCCGGGTCTCTGATAATTATGGCTACACCTTC
V: TRBV10-3; J: TRBJ2-2; D: TRBD2; length: 17; size: NA; CDR3: CAISDSSGGRVTGELFF; DNA: TGTGCCATCAGCGACTCTAGCGGGGGGCGGGTTACCGGGGAGCTGTTTTTT
V: TRBV19; J: TRBJ1-1; D: NA; length: 14; size: few; CDR3: CASSVGALDTEAFF; DNA: TGTGCCAGTAGTGTGGGGGCGCTAGACACTGAAGCTTTCTTT
V: TRBV7-2; J: TRBJ2-5; D: TRBD2; length: 15; size: NA; CDR3: CASSTSGGPQETQYF; DNA: TGTGCCAGCAGCACTAGCGGGGGGCCCCAAGAGACCCAGTACTTC
V: TRBV4-1; J: TRBJ2-7; D: TRBD1; length: 13; size: NA; CDR3: CASSQIQGTEQYF; DNA: TGCGCCAGCAGCCAAATACAGGGGACCGAGCAGTACTTC
V: TRBV7-8; J: TRBJ1-1; D: TRBD1; length: 14; size: NA; CDR3: CASSFSQGDTEAFF; DNA: TGTGCCAGCAGCTTCTCACAGGGGGACACTGAAGCTTTCTTT
V: TRBV14; J: TRBJ2-7; D: NA; length: 16; size: NA; CDR3: CASSQDGPGATYEQYF; DNA: TGTGCCAGCAGCCAAGATGGGCCAGGGGCAACCTACGAGCAGTACTTC
V: TRBV19; J: TRBJ1-1; D: NA; length: 13; size: NA; CDR3: CASSTPWSTEAFF; DNA: TGTGCCAGTAGTACCCCCTGGAGCACTGAAGCTTTCTTT
V: TRBV29-1; J: TRBJ1-1; D: NA; length: 12; size: NA; CDR3: CSVATGRTEAFF; DNA: TGCAGCGTTGCGACAGGTAGGACTGAAGCTTTCTTT
V: TRBV18; J: TRBJ2-7; D: TRBD1; length: 13; size: NA; CDR3: CASSRQGQGQQYF; DNA: TGTGCCAGCTCAAGACAGGGGCAGGGCCAGCAGTACTTC
V: TRBV6-5; J: TRBJ1-4; D: NA; length: 13; size: once; CDR3: CATGGSANEKLFF; DNA: TGTGCCACTGGGGGCTCGGCTAATGAAAAACTGTTTTTT
V: TRBV27; J: TRBJ2-3; D: TRBD1; length: 10; size: NA; CDR3: CARDRDTQYF; DNA: TGTGCCAGGGACAGGGATACGCAGTATTTT
V: TRBV5-6; J: TRBJ1-2; D: NA; length: 15; size: NA; CDR3: CASSYTGTKNYGYTF; DNA: TGTGCCAGCAGTTACACCGGGACAAAGAACTATGGCTACACCTTC
V: TRBV7-2; J: TRBJ2-5; D: TRBD2; length: 15; size: once; CDR3: CASSRPQRGGETQYF; DNA: TGTGCCAGCAGCCGCCCCCAGCGGGGGGGGGAGACCCAGTACTTC
V: TRBV29-1; J: TRBJ1-2; D: NA; length: 13; size: NA; CDR3: CSGRRPDNYGYTF; DNA: TGCAGCGGGCGGAGGCCAGATAACTATGGCTACACCTTC
V: TRBV2; J: TRBJ2-2; D: NA; length: 14; size: once; CDR3: CASSRTGRGGELFF; DNA: TGTGCCAGCAGTAGGACTGGTCGGGGCGGGGAGCTGTTTTTT
V: TRBV7-6; J: TRBJ1-2; D: TRBD1; length: 16; size: NA; CDR3: CASSLAGQGRPGGYTF; DNA: TGTGCCAGCAGCTTAGCGGGACAGGGGAGGCCGGGAGGCTACACCTTC
V: TRBV6-5; J: TRBJ2-7; D: NA; length: 12; size: NA; CDR3: CASSRVAYEQYF; DNA: TGTGCCAGCAGTCGAGTTGCCTACGAGCAGTACTTC
V: TRBV29-1; J: TRBJ1-1; D: NA; length: 11; size: NA; CDR3: CSVAWNTEAFF; DNA: TGCAGCGTTGCCTGGAACACTGAAGCTTTCTTT
V: TRBV4-2; J: TRBJ2-3; D: NA; length: 16; size: NA; CDR3: CASSQASGAGTDTQYF; DNA: TGTGCCAGCAGCCAAGCTAGTGGGGCCGGCACAGATACGCAGTATTTT
V: TRBV14; J: TRBJ2-5; D: TRBD2; length: 17; size: NA; CDR3: CASSHGLAGAYQETQYF; DNA: TGTGCCAGCAGCCACGGACTAGCGGGGGCCTACCAAGAGACCCAGTACTTC
V: TRBV19; J: TRBJ2-5; D: TRBD1; length: 12; size: NA; CDR3: CASRQGQETQYF; DNA: TGTGCCAGCCGACAGGGCCAAGAGACCCAGTACTTC
V: TRBV9; J: TRBJ1-6; D: TRBD1; length: 15; size: few; CDR3: CASSFRDSLNSPLHF; DNA: TGTGCCAGCAGCTTCCGGGACAGTCTTAATTCACCCCTCCACTTT
V: TRBV19; J: TRBJ1-5; D: TRBD1; length: 15; size: NA; CDR3: CASSTRTGQDGPQHF; DNA: TGTGCCAGTAGTACCCGGACAGGCCAGGACGGGCCCCAGCATTTT
V: TRBV19; J: TRBJ1-2; D: TRBD1; length: 13; size: NA; CDR3: CASSTGTGNGYTF; DNA: TGTGCCAGTAGTACCGGGACAGGGAATGGCTACACTTTC
V: TRBV13; J: TRBJ2-7; D: TRBD2; length: 14; size: NA; CDR3: CASSLGSGGYEQYF; DNA: TGTGCCAGCAGCTTAGGCAGCGGGGGCTACGAGCAGTACTTC
V: TRBV10-3; J: TRBJ1-3; D: TRBD1; length: 14; size: NA; CDR3: CAIGRTGEGNTIYF; DNA: TGTGCCATCGGAAGGACAGGGGAAGGAAACACCATATATTTT
V: TRBV2; J: TRBJ1-6; D: TRBD1; length: 16; size: few; CDR3: CASSEIGQGYNSPLHF; DNA: TGTGCCAGCAGTGAAATCGGACAGGGCTACAATTCACCCCTCCACTTT
V: TRBV6-5; J: TRBJ1-1; D: TRBD1; length: 11; size: once; CDR3: CASRETGRAFF; DNA: TGTGCCAGCAGGGAGACAGGGCGAGCTTTCTTT
V: TRBV6-6; J: TRBJ1-4; D: NA; length: 14; size: NA; CDR3: CASTGEGTFEKLFF; DNA: TGTGCCAGCACCGGCGAGGGGACTTTTGAAAAACTGTTTTTT
V: TRBV9; J: TRBJ1-3; D: TRBD1; length: 16; size: NA; CDR3: CASSEPQGTSGNTIYF; DNA: TGTGCCAGCAGCGAACCACAGGGGACAAGTGGAAACACCATATATTTT
V: TRBV24-1; J: TRBJ2-1; D: TRBD1; length: 14; size: NA; CDR3: CATSAGQGVHEQFF; DNA: TGTGCCACCAGTGCGGGACAGGGAGTCCATGAGCAGTTCTTC
V: TRBV7-9; J: TRBJ1-4; D: NA; length: 16; size: NA; CDR3: CASSPTNRESNEKLFF; DNA: TGTGCCAGCAGCCCCACAAACAGGGAATCTAATGAAAAACTGTTTTTT
V: TRBV29-1; J: TRBJ2-7; D: TRBD2; length: 14; size: NA; CDR3: CSVGRDYQPYEQYF; DNA: TGCAGCGTTGGCCGGGACTATCAACCCTACGAGCAGTACTTC
V: TRBV18; J: TRBJ2-2; D: NA; length: 15; size: NA; CDR3: CASSPRQVIPGELFF; DNA: TGTGCCAGCTCACCACGACAGGTGATTCCCGGGGAGCTGTTTTTT
V: TRBV21-1; J: TRBJ2-7; D: NA; length: 17; size: NA; CDR3: CASSPAPGPSGGYEQYF; DNA: TGTGCCAGCAGCCCAGCACCGGGGCCTAGCGGGGGGTACGAGCAGTACTTC
V: TRBV19; J: TRBJ1-3; D: NA; length: 15; size: NA; CDR3: CASHQDFSSGNTIYF; DNA: TGTGCCAGCCATCAGGACTTTTCCTCTGGAAACACCATATATTTT
V: TRBV3-1/TRBV3-2; J: TRBJ2-3; D: NA; length: 14; size: NA; CDR3: CASSSLSASDTQYF; DNA: TGTGCCAGCAGCTCCCTTAGCGCCTCAGATACGCAGTATTTT
V: TRBV2; J: TRBJ1-2; D: TRBD1; length: 13; size: NA; CDR3: CASRTDRVSGYTF; DNA: TGTGCCAGCAGGACTGACAGGGTTAGTGGCTACACCTTC